The next 25 T cell receptor beta chains were all read from a single sample in a study of cytomegalovirus exposure and HLA in healthy donors. PCR amplification relied on 60 Vbeta primers (plus 13 Jbeta primers). Data came from immunoSEQ multiplex PCR; TCRdb stores just in-frame clones and leaves some out. The sample includes some 50,000 clones. Sequencing was done on a sample of PBMCs. The source is a woman between 40 and 55 years old in good health and CMV-seronegative.

The chain couples TRBV18 to TRBJ1-2; 8 positions agree with TRBD1. Per germline, CDR1 KGHSH and CDR2 LQKENI. With V trimmed by 8 bases and J by 1 base, 6 bases remained unmatched. CDR3 length equals 14 residues. The CDR3 sequence: CASATGVLNYGYTF. In DNA, the CDR3 is TGTGCCAGCGCGACAGGGGTGCTTAACTATGGCTACACCTTC.

The chain carries TRBV10-3 and TRBJ1-3, with 9 bases matching TRBD1. The junction had 7 bases not matched to a gene; V was cut back by 10 bases and J by 3 bases. Germline CDR1 and CDR2: ENHRY and SYGVKD. The length of the CDR3 is 14 residues. For the CDR3, the DNA is TGTGCCACCAGGACGGGACAGGGTGGAAACACCATATATTTT. Its translation: CATRTGQGGNTIYF.

The chain combines TRBV5-5 with TRBJ1-4; D is unresolved. The CDR3 is made up of 14 amino acids. Germline-derived CDR1 and CDR2 are SGHKS and YYEKEE (reference sequence). Trimming removed 4 bases from V and 8 bases from J, with 15 bases in between. In DNA form, the CDR3 reads TGTGCCAGCAGCGCGACAATAGTAGAAGAAAAACTGTTTTTT. Amino acid sequence: CASSATIVEEKLFF.

The genes are TRBV5-1 and TRBJ2-7; 7 nucleotides line up with TRBD1. There are 15 residues in the CDR3. The ends lost 0 bases at V and 2 bases at J; junction bases unmatched: 5. The V gene's germline CDR1 is SGHRS and CDR2 YFSETQ. The CDR3 bases are TGCGCCAGCAGCTTGGACCCGGGACAGCCCTACGAGCAGTACTTC. Its protein product is CASSLDPGQPYEQYF.

The rearrangement uses TRBV6-6 and TRBJ1-5, with D tentatively TRBD1 (6 bases). CDR1 is MNHNY, CDR2 SVGAGI, per germline (reference sequence). This CDR3 is 13 amino acids long. Trimming stripped 7 bases from V and 5 bases from J, with 12 bases between. CDR3 loop: CASKQQGDQPQHF. CDR3 nucleotide sequence: TGTGCCAGCAAACAACAGGGAGATCAGCCCCAGCATTTT.

The genes are TRBV7-2 and TRBJ2-7; D not resolved. Germline-derived CDR1 and CDR2 are SGHTA and FQGNSA. The CDR3 extends over 14 amino acids. V lost 0 bases to trimming and J lost 3 bases, with 9 bases between them. CDR3 protein: CASSLASYSYEQYF. DNA of the CDR3: TGTGCCAGCAGCTTAGCATCGTACAGCTACGAGCAGTACTTC.

V and J are TRBV28 and TRBJ2-7, with D uncertain. Germline values: CDR1 MDHEN, CDR2 SYDVKM. This CDR3 contains 13 residues. Trimming cost V 10 bases and J 0 bases, with 13 bases left between them. Here the CDR3 DNA reads TGTGCCACCCTTTCGAGGAGCTCCTACGAGCAGTACTTC. Translated, it gives CATLSRSSYEQYF.

V gene TRBV7-9 combines with J gene TRBJ2-3; 7 bases fit TRBD1. Germline V gives CDR1 SEHNR, CDR2 FQNEAQ (reference sequence). The CDR3 is 16 amino acids. Trimming cost V 1 base and J 4 bases; bases outside gene matches: 8. The CDR3 is CASSLEGQWGADTQYF. CDR3 bases: TGTGCCAGCAGCTTAGAGGGACAGTGGGGCGCAGATACGCAGTATTTT.

The chain is built from TRBV10-3 and TRBJ2-5; D is possibly TRBD1 (6 bases). V shed 4 bases and J shed 1 base, with 7 bases lying between them. The CDR3 is made up of 13 amino acids. Germline V lookup: CDR1 ENHRY, CDR2 SYGVKD. CDR3 amino acids: CAISGTAQETQYF. The DNA of the CDR3 is TGTGCCATCAGTGGGACAGCCCAAGAGACCCAGTACTTC.

The genes are TRBV4-2 and TRBJ2-3, with TRBD2 matching over 8 bases. This CDR3 comprises 17 residues. Germline lookup yields CDR1 LGHNA and CDR2 YNFKEQ. The junction had 6 bases not matched to a gene; V was cut back by 0 bases and J by 1 base. The CDR3 sequence is CASSQDPLTSGTDTQYF. The CDR3 coding sequence is TGTGCCAGCAGCCAAGATCCCTTGACTAGCGGCACAGATACGCAGTATTTT.

The gene calls are TRBV18 and TRBJ2-7, with D maybe TRBD1 (6 bases). Trimming removed 2 bases from V and 5 bases from J, with 13 bases in between. Germline CDR1 and CDR2: KGHSH and LQKENI. There are 14 residues in the CDR3. CDR3 DNA: TGTGCCAGCTCACCAGTCAACAGGGCCCACGAGCAGTACTTC. This sequence encodes CASSPVNRAHEQYF.

For this clone: Germline and junction disagree at one end, which may indicate a read error. This rearrangement joins TRBV6-5 to TRBJ2-7; a weak D match, TRBD2 (5 bases). Germline CDR1 MNHEY, CDR2 SVGAGI. The CDR3 consists of 13 residues. The CDR3 DNA reads as TGCGAAACGACCGGGGTTAGGGCCTACGAGCAGTACTTC. It is translated as CETTGVRAYEQYF.

In DNA, the CDR3 is TGTGCCAGCAGCTCCCGAATGGGGACTAGCGGGAGTACTAGCACAGATACGCAGTATTTT. Translation gives CASSSRMGTSGSTSTDTQYF. The chain links TRBV9 to TRBJ2-3; 14 nucleotides align to TRBD2. The CDR3 length is 20 residues. V shed 4 bases, J shed 0 bases, and the junction held 13 bases outside the gene matches. Per the germline V gene, CDR1 is SGDLS and CDR2 is YYNGEE.

The chain recombines TRBV27 with TRBJ2-7; 7 bases are a match to TRBD1. The V and J ends lost 4 bases and 7 bases, in that order; junction bases with no gene match: 4. Germline V gene sequence: CDR1 MNHEY, CDR2 SMNVEV (reference sequence). The length of the CDR3 is 12 residues. The CDR3 nucleotides read TGTGCCAGCAGTTCACAGGGGAGTGAGCAGTACTTC. It encodes CASSSQGSEQYF.

The J gene is TRBJ1-5, the V gene TRBV27; D may be TRBD1 (6 bases). Trimming shortened V by 7 bases and J by 2 bases, and 15 bases separated the two germline ends. This CDR3 is 15 amino acids long. CDR1 and CDR2 (germline): MNHEY, SMNVEV (reference sequence). CDR3 residues: CASTSTRGGNQPQHF. CDR3 nucleotides: TGTGCCAGCACTTCAACCAGGGGAGGCAATCAGCCCCAGCATTTT.

V usage is TRBV29-1 and J usage is TRBJ2-3, with a possible D match to TRBD2 (5 bases). CDR3 size: 13 residues. Germline CDR1 and CDR2: SQVTM and ANQGSEA. The V end was cut by 7 bases, the J end by 3 bases, with 14 bases between. CDR3 DNA sequence: TGCAGCGGAACGAGGGTTGGGACAGATACGCAGTATTTT. It encodes CSGTRVGTDTQYF.

The CDR3 region is CASSTGGPYEQYF. The CDR3 nucleotides are TGCGCCAGCAGTACGGGAGGCCCCTACGAGCAGTACTTC. This chain uses TRBV5-1 with TRBJ2-7, with 7 bases matching TRBD2. After removal of 5 bases from V and 2 bases from J, the junction contained 4 bases not matched to a gene. CDR1 is SGHRS and CDR2 is YFSETQ in the germline V gene. This CDR3 is 13 amino acids long.

This chain connects TRBV10-3 to TRBJ2-3; a possible D gene is TRBD2 (5 bases). V was clipped by 8 bases and J by 4 bases, with 13 bases between them. This CDR3 has 13 residues. Germline V gives CDR1 ENHRY, CDR2 SYGVKD. CDR3 nucleotides: TGTGCCATCGAGAGGGAGAGAGCAGATACGCAGTATTTT. Translating gives CAIERERADTQYF.

The chain has TRBV7-9 and TRBJ2-7; TRBD1 matches 7 bases. The CDR3 runs to 17 residues. Germline values: CDR1 SEHNR, CDR2 FQNEAQ (reference sequence). V trimming: 5 bases; J trimming: 3 bases; junction bases outside the gene matches: 16. CDR3 sequence (DNA): TGTGCCAGCAGCCCACCATTCGACAGGGACGGTAACTACGAGCAGTACTTC. This encodes CASSPPFDRDGNYEQYF.

The V call is TRBV28, the J call TRBJ1-4, with 7 bases lining up with TRBD1. This CDR3 spans 17 amino acids. Germline CDR1 reads MDHEN; CDR2 reads SYDVKM. V was pared by 5 bases and J by 0 bases, with 9 bases of the junction left unmatched. CDR3 sequence reads: CASSIRTGTATNEKLFF. The CDR3 DNA reads TGTGCCAGCAGTATACGGACAGGAACAGCAACTAATGAAAAACTGTTTTTT.

The V and J genes are TRBV20-1 and TRBJ1-1; D is undetermined. The germline gives CDR1 DFQATT, CDR2 SNEGSKA (reference sequence). The V and J ends lost 3 bases and 3 bases respectively, with 5 bases between them. This CDR3 has 11 residues. CDR3 region: CSARSYTEAFF. The CDR3 DNA sequence: TGCAGTGCTAGGAGCTACACTGAAGCTTTCTTT.

The chain joins TRBV30 to TRBJ2-3, with D unclear. The CDR3 totals 13 residues. With 2 bases removed from V and 2 bases from J, the gap between germline ends came to 8 bases. Germline V CDR1 and CDR2: GTSNPN, SVGIG (reference sequence). This chain's CDR3 is CAWSKSHTDTQYF. In DNA form, the CDR3 reads TGTGCCTGGAGTAAATCCCACACAGATACGCAGTATTTT. Full variable domain (outside the CDR3, taken from reference TRBV30 and TRBJ2-3): SQTIHQWPATLVQPVGSPLSLECTVEGTSNPNLYWYRQAAGRGLQLLFYSVGIGQISSEVPQNLSASRPQDRQFILSSKKLLLSDSGFYLCAWSKSHTDTQYFGPGTRLTVL.

The rearrangement joins TRBV5-1 to TRBJ2-1, with 10 bases aligning to TRBD2. The CDR3 length is 14 residues. V was clipped by 2 bases and J by 5 bases; unmatched bases: 1. CDR1 is SGHRS and CDR2 is YFSETQ in the germline V gene. For the CDR3, the DNA is TGCGCCAGCAGCTTACTAGCGGGGAACAATGAGCAGTTCTTC. It encodes CASSLLAGNNEQFF.

The J gene is TRBJ2-2, the V gene TRBV19, with 10 bases identical to TRBD2. Germline V gene sequence: CDR1 LNHDA, CDR2 SQIVND (reference sequence). With 5 bases clipped from V and 3 bases from J, the junction kept 9 bases outside the gene matches. This CDR3 contains 17 residues. The CDR3 loop reads CASSHRGLAEYTGELFF. CDR3 DNA sequence: TGTGCCAGTAGTCACCGCGGACTAGCGGAGTACACCGGGGAGCTGTTTTTT.

V is TRBV21-1 and J is TRBJ1-1. TRBV21-1 is a documented pseudogene. This CDR3 has 14 amino acids. The CDR3 here is CASSKAARVPEAFF. For the CDR3, the DNA is TGTGCCAGCAGCAAAGCTGCGAGGGTTCCTGAAGCTTTCTTT.